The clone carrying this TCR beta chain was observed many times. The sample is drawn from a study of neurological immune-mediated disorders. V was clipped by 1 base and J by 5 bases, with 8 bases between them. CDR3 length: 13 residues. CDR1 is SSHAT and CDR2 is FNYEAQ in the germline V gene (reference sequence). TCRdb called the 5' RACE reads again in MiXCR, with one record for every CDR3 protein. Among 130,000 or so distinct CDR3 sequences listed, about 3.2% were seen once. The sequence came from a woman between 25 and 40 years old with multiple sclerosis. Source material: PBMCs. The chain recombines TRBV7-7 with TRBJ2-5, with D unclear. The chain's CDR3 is CASSLEPTETQYF. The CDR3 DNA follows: TGTGCCAGCAGCTTAGAACCAACGGAGACCCAGTACTTC. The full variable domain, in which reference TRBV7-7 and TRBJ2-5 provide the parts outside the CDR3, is GAGVSQSPRYKVTKRGQDVTLRCDPISSHATLYWYQQALGQGPEFLTYFNYEAQPDKSGLPSDRFSAERPEGSISTLTIQRTEQRDSAMYRCASSLEPTETQYFGPGTRLLVL.